The 21 T cell receptor beta chains listed next were all sequenced from one sample in a study of blood T cell repertoires in COVID-19. The protocol was immunoSEQ multiplex PCR, while the TCRdb copy is restricted to in-frame clones and leaves out a portion. The sample consists of about 320,000 clones, around 90% of them appearing once. Sequencing was done on a sample of PBMCs or T cells enriched from blood (not recorded which). Every receptor here comes from a woman aged 25 to 45 who had recovered from COVID-19.

This clone came up a few times. The CDR3 DNA follows: TGCGCCAGCAGCTTGGAACAGGGTCATTCACCCCTCCACTTT. Protein product: CASSLEQGHSPLHF. This chain connects TRBV5-1 to TRBJ1-6; a weak D match, TRBD1 (6 bases). Germline assignment: CDR1 SGHRS and CDR2 YFSETQ. This CDR3 has 14 amino acids. Trimming stripped 0 bases from V and 8 bases from J, with 9 bases between.

This clone was recorded once. The J gene is TRBJ2-3, the V gene TRBV10-3; 10 positions match TRBD2. The germline gives CDR1 ENHRY, CDR2 SYGVKD. The CDR3 is 16 amino acids. After removal of 4 bases from V and 1 base from J, the junction contained 5 bases not matched to a gene. The CDR3: CAISGGTSDGTDTQYF. For the CDR3, the DNA is TGTGCCATCAGTGGGGGGACTAGCGATGGCACAGATACGCAGTATTTT.

The J gene is TRBJ2-3, the V gene TRBV19, with 7 bases that match TRBD1. CDR3 size: 14 residues. J was trimmed by 4 bases and V by 9 bases; bases with no gene match: 10. CDR1 and CDR2 from the germline V gene are LNHDA and SQIVND (reference sequence). CDR3 nucleotides: TGTGCCAGCAGACGGACAGGTTCTCCAGATACGCAGTATTTT. Its translation is CASRRTGSPDTQYF.

The chain links TRBV29-1 to TRBJ1-2; TRBD1 aligns across 7 bases. V lost 6 bases to trimming and J lost 7 bases; unmatched junction nucleotides: 11. The germline CDR1 and CDR2 sequences are SQVTM and ANQGSEA. The CDR3 has 13 amino acids. CDR3 in DNA: TGCAGCGTGGGCGATGACAGGGTTCGTGGCTACACCTTC. Its protein is CSVGDDRVRGYTF.

The J gene is TRBJ1-5, the V gene TRBV12-3 or TRBV12-4; D unresolved. The V gene lost 3 bases and the J gene lost 9 bases, with 12 bases spanning the gap. This CDR3 spans 13 amino acids. CDR3 in amino acids: CASSFGPTAPQHF. The CDR3 DNA reads as TGTGCCAGCAGTTTTGGGCCAACGGCGCCCCAGCATTTT.

The V call is TRBV2, the J call TRBJ2-7; 7 bases match TRBD1. V was clipped by 6 bases and J by 6 bases; unmatched bases: 8. The germline V gene encodes CDR1 SNHLY and CDR2 FYNNEI. The CDR3 has 13 amino acids. CDR3: CASSGLGGPEQYF. CDR3 sequence (DNA): TGTGCCAGCAGCGGGTTAGGGGGCCCCGAGCAGTACTTC.

V usage is TRBV25-1 and J usage is TRBJ1-2; possibly TRBD1 for D (5 bases). Germline V gives CDR1 MGHDK, CDR2 SYGVNS. The CDR3 is 11 amino acids. The germline V and J ends were trimmed by 2 bases and 8 bases, with 6 bases remaining between them. The CDR3, as DNA: TGTGCCAGCAGTGAAGCAGGGGGCTACACCTTC. This translates into CASSEAGGYTF.

The chain couples TRBV5-1 to TRBJ1-2, with 7 nucleotides matching TRBD1. Losses at the gene ends were 4 bases for V and 5 bases for J; bases not matched to a gene: 11. There are 15 residues in the CDR3. Germline CDR1 is SGHRS and CDR2 is YFSETQ. CDR3 amino acids: CASSGPSGGGYGYTF. CDR3 nucleotide sequence: TGCGCCAGCAGCGGGCCCTCAGGGGGAGGATATGGCTACACCTTC.

The V and J genes are TRBV2 and TRBJ1-2; 7 nucleotides align to TRBD1. CDR1 SNHLY and CDR2 FYNNEI come from the germline V gene. The CDR3 is 12 amino acids. V shed 6 bases, J shed 8 bases, and the junction held 6 bases outside the gene matches. As DNA, the CDR3 is TGTGCCAGCAGAGCAGGGGGAGGCGGCTACACCTTC. Translating it yields CASRAGGGGYTF.

This clone was seen just once. J is TRBJ1-2 and V is TRBV30; weak D call: TRBD1 (5 bases). The length of the CDR3 is 14 residues. From germline, CDR1 is GTSNPN and CDR2 SVGIG (reference sequence). V shed 5 bases and J shed 4 bases, with 17 bases lying between them. CDR3 in amino acids: CAWGTRARSYGYTF. The CDR3 nucleotides read TGTGCCTGGGGGACTAGGGCCCGTTCCTATGGCTACACCTTC.

The chain carries TRBV5-1 and TRBJ1-1, with 9 bases aligning to TRBD1. Germline values: CDR1 SGHRS, CDR2 YFSETQ. J gave up 0 bases and V 4 bases, and 7 bases lay outside the gene matches. This CDR3 comprises 16 residues. The CDR3 sequence is CASSLNRGRMNTEAFF. CDR3 nucleotide sequence: TGCGCCAGCAGCCTAAACAGGGGGCGGATGAACACTGAAGCTTTCTTT.

The rearrangement links TRBV2 to TRBJ2-1; 16 nucleotides line up with TRBD2. The CDR3 length is 18 residues. The V gene's germline CDR1 is SNHLY and CDR2 FYNNEI. Losses at the gene ends were 6 bases for V and 6 bases for J; bases not matched to a gene: 11. The CDR3 is CASRKAPGLAGGLNEQFF. The CDR3 DNA is TGTGCCAGCAGGAAAGCTCCGGGACTAGCGGGGGGGCTCAATGAGCAGTTCTTC.

The chain carries TRBV28 and TRBJ1-4; the D is unclear. Trimming shortened V by 4 bases and J by 7 bases, and 13 bases separated the two germline ends. The germline V gene has CDR1 MDHEN and CDR2 SYDVKM. There are 14 residues in the CDR3. This chain's CDR3 is CASSYPARGEKLFF. DNA of the CDR3: TGTGCCAGCAGTTACCCCGCGCGGGGTGAAAAACTGTTTTTT.

CDR3 sequence reads: CASSLQGRKAFF. In nucleotides, the CDR3 is TGTGCCAGCAGCTTACAGGGAAGGAAAGCTTTCTTT. The chain uses TRBV7-9 and TRBJ1-1; weak D call: TRBD1 (5 bases). The CDR3 has 12 residues. Germline CDR1 is SEHNR and CDR2 is FQNEAQ (reference sequence). Trimming pared 2 bases from V and 9 bases from J, leaving 10 bases between. Full variable domain (outside the CDR3, taken from reference TRBV7-9 and TRBJ1-1): DTGVSQNPRHKITKRGQNVTFRCDPISEHNRLYWYRQTLGQGPEFLTYFQNEAQLEKSRLLSDRFSAERPKGSFSTLEIQRTEQGDSAMYLCASSLQGRKAFFGQGTRLTVV.

V usage is TRBV7-9 and J usage is TRBJ1-2; D may be TRBD1 (5 bases). The germline CDR1 and CDR2 sequences are SEHNR and FQNEAQ (reference sequence). There are 14 residues in the CDR3. V was pared by 4 bases and J by 5 bases, with 14 bases between. CDR3 bases: TGTGCCAGCAGCTCGGGAGTGGGGGGTTATGGCTACACCTTC. This encodes CASSSGVGGYGYTF.

The chain links TRBV9 to TRBJ1-5, with unresolved D. Trimming removed 0 bases from V and 4 bases from J, with 8 bases in between. Germline CDR1 and CDR2: SGDLS and YYNGEE. The CDR3 has 14 amino acids. The CDR3 DNA sequence: TGTGCCAGCAGCGTAGCTCCCCAGAATCAGCCCCAGCATTTT. Translation gives CASSVAPQNQPQHF.

This clone was found once. The chain combines TRBV19 with TRBJ2-1; weak D call: TRBD1 (5 bases). Deletions cut 7 bases from V and 2 bases from J, with 15 bases between. The germline CDR1 and CDR2 sequences are LNHDA and SQIVND (reference sequence). The CDR3 extends over 15 amino acids. The CDR3 loop reads CASTLGPRAYNEQFF. The CDR3 nucleotides are TGTGCCAGTACTTTAGGCCCCAGGGCCTACAATGAGCAGTTCTTC.

The chain uses TRBV19 and TRBJ1-6; 7 bases map to TRBD1. Germline CDR1 is LNHDA and CDR2 is SQIVND (reference sequence). Germline trimming cut 8 bases from V and 5 bases from J; bases unmatched to any gene: 3. The CDR3 totals 13 residues. In DNA, the CDR3 is TGTGCCAGTGCCGGGACAGATAATTCACCCCTCCACTTT. This codes for CASAGTDNSPLHF.

The rearrangement joins TRBV19 to TRBJ2-3; no clear D gene. The CDR3 sequence is 15 residues long. Germline V gene sequence: CDR1 LNHDA, CDR2 SQIVND (reference sequence). Trimming left V 3 bases short and J 1 base short, with 11 bases between. CDR3 sequence: CASSISGFGTDTQYF. DNA for the CDR3: TGTGCCAGTAGTATCTCCGGGTTTGGCACAGATACGCAGTATTTT.

The V gene is TRBV5-1, the J gene TRBJ1-5; D not certain. The CDR3 consists of 16 residues. Deletions cut 0 bases from V and 7 bases from J, with 17 bases between. CDR1 is SGHRS and CDR2 is YFSETQ in the germline V gene. The CDR3 DNA reads as TGCGCCAGCAGCTTGGGGGATACGGGTGGAGGACAGCCCCAGCATTTT. This sequence encodes CASSLGDTGGGQPQHF. Combining the CDR3 with reference TRBV5-1 and TRBJ1-5 gives the whole variable domain KAGVTQTPRYLIKTRGQQVTLSCSPISGHRSVSWYQQTPGQGLQFLFEYFSETQRNKGNFPGRFSGRQFSNSRSEMNVSTLELGDSALYLCASSLGDTGGGQPQHFGDGTRLSIL.

This clone has just one count. V and J are TRBV27 and TRBJ2-2; a possible D gene is TRBD2 (6 bases). V shed 6 bases and J shed 6 bases, with 11 bases lying between them. The CDR3 contains 13 residues. Germline V gives CDR1 MNHEY, CDR2 SMNVEV (reference sequence). CDR3 in amino acids: CASSLAFAGELFF. The CDR3 DNA follows: TGTGCCAGCAGCCTAGCGTTCGCCGGGGAGCTGTTTTTT.